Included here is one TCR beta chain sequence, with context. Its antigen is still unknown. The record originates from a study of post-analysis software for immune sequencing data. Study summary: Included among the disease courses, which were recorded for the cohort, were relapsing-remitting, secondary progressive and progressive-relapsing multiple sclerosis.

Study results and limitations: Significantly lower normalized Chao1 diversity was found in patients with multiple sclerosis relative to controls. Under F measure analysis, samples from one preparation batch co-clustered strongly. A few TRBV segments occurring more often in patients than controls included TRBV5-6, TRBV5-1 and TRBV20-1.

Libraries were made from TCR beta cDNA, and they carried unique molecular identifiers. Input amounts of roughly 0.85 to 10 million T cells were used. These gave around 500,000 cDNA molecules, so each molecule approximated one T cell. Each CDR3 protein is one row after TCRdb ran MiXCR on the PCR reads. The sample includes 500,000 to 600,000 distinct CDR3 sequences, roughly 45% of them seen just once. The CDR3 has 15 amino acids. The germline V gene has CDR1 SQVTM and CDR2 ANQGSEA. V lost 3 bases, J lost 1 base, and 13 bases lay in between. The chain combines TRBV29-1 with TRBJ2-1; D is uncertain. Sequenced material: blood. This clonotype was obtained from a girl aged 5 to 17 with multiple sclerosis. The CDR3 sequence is CSVEGTSRSYNEQFF. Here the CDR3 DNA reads TGCAGCGTTGAGGGAACTTCTCGGTCCTACAATGAGCAGTTCTTC.